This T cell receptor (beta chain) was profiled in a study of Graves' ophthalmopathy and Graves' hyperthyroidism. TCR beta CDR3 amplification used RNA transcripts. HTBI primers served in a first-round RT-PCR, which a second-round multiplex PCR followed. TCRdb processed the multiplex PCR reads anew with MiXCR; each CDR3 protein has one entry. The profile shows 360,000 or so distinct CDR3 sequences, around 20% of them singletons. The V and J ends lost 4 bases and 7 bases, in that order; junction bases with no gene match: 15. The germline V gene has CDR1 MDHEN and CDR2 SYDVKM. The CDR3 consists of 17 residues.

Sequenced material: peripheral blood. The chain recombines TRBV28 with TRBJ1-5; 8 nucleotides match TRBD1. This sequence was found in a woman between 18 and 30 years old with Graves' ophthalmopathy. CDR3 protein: CASSSWTGLKEFQPQHF. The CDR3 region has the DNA TGTGCCAGCAGTTCCTGGACAGGGTTGAAGGAGTTCCAGCCCCAGCATTTT.